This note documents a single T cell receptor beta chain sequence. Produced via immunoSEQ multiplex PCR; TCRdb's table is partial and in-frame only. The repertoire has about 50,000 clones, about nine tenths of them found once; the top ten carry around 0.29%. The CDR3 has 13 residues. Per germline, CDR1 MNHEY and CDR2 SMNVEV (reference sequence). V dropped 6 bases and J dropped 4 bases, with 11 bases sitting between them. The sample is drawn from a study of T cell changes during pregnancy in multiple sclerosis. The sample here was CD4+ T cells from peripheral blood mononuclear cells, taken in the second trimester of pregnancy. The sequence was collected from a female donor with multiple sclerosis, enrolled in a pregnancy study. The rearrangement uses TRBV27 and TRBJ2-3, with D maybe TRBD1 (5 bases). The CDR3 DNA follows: TGTGCCAGCAGCAAGGGGTTTGCAGATACGCAGTATTTT. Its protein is CASSKGFADTQYF.